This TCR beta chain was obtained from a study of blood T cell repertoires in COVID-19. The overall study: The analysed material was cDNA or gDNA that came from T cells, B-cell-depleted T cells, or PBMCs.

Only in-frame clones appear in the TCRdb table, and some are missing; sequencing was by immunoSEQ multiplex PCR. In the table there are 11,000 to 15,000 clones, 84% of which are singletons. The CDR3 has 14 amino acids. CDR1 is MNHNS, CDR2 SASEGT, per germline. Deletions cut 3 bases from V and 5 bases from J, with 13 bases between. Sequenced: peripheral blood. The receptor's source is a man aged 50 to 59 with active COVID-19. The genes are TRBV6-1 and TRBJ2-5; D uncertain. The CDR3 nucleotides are TGTGCCAGCAGTGATCCTGTGGGCTGGGAGACCCAGTACTTC. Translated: CASSDPVGWETQYF.